A few counts support the clone carrying this T cell receptor beta chain. Antigen: not known. V was clipped by 3 bases and J by 1 base; unmatched bases: 7. The CDR3 runs to 15 residues. Germline CDR1 is DFQATT and CDR2 is SNEGSKA (reference sequence). TCRdb independently ran MiXCR on the reads; one entry per CDR3 protein. The repertoire has about 130,000 distinct CDR3 sequences, roughly a quarter of them found once; the top ten carry around 32%. The sample is drawn from a study of T cell repertoires in cytomegalovirus infection. Overall study: It was the public TCR beta signatures that indicated both CMV infection and matching HLA type.

General observations from the study: CMV carriers with the relevant HLA were identified by cumulative public TCR beta family frequency. Dominant in the ex vivo response were TCR beta clonotypes restricted by HLA-C and specific for CMV.

This clonotype was sampled from a human donor in good health (CMV status not recorded). Some clones in this sample may be carry-over from other donors' samples. The chain links TRBV20-1 to TRBJ2-3, with 7 bases identical to TRBD2. The specimen was PBMCs, sequenced either directly or after in vitro stimulation (not recorded which). CDR3 DNA sequence: TGCAGTGCTAGTGCGTCCACTAGCGGCACAGATACGCAGTATTTT. Its translation: CSASASTSGTDTQYF.